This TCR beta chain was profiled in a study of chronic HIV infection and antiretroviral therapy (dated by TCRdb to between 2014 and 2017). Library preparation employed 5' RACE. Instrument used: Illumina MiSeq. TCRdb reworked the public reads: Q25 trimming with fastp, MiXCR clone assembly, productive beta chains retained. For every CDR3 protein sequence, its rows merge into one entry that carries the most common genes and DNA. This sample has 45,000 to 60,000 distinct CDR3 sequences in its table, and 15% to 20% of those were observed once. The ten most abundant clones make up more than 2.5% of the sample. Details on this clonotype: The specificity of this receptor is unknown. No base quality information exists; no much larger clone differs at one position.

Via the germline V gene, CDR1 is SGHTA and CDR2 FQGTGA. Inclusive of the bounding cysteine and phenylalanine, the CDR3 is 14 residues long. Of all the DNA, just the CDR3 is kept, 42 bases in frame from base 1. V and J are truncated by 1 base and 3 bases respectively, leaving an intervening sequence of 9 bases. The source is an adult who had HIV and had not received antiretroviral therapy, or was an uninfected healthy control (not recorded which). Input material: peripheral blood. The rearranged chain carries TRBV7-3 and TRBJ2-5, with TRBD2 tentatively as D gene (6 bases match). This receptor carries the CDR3 CASSLNPSEETQYF. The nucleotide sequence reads TGTGCCAGCAGCTTAAATCCTAGCGAAGAGACCCAGTACTTC.